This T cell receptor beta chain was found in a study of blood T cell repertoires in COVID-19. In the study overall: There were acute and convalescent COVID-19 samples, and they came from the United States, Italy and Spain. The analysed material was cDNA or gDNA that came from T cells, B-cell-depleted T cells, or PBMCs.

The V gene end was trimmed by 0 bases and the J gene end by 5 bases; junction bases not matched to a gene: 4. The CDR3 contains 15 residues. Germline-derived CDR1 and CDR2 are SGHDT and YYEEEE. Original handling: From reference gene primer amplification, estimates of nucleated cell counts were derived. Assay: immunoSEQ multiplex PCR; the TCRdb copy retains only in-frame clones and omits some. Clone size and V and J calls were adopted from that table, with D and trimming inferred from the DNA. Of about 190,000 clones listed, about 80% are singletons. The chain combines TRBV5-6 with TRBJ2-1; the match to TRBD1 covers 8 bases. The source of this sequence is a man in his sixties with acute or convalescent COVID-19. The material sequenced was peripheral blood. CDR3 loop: CASSLVRDRNNEQFF. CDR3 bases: TGTGCCAGCAGCTTGGTTCGGGACAGGAACAATGAGCAGTTCTTC.